Listed below are T cell receptor beta chains from one sample, sequenced in a study of B cell selection in AIRE deficiency. Produced via immunoSEQ multiplex PCR; TCRdb's table is partial and in-frame only. The profile shows around 14,000 clones, under 95% of them singletons. The sample taken for sequencing was Tregs sorted from PBMCs. The receptors come from a human donor with AIRE deficiency. Each CDR3 is given with its conserved first and last residue. Size is omitted from some rows. Given values are once, few, many or a class for expanded clones.

TRBV19,TRBJ2-6,.,CASSIYRNGANVLTF
TRBV7-9,TRBJ1-3,.,CASSLAGEDVYF
TRBV11-2,TRBJ1-1,.,CASSSGAGLNTEAFF
TRBV4-3,TRBJ2-7,.,CASSKSRVAPQYF
TRBV4-3,TRBJ2-7,once,CASSQEPGLAAPYEQYF
TRBV11-1,TRBJ2-2,.,CASSLVYRGADAGELFF
TRBV18,TRBJ1-5,once,CASSPGVPGQGAGNQPQHF
TRBV6-6,TRBJ1-2,.,CASSYDKSLANYGYTF
TRBV7-2,TRBJ2-3,.,CASSVGLPDTQYF
TRBV7-3,TRBJ2-2,.,CASSLGASGRFVDTGELFF
TRBV10-2,TRBJ1-1,.,CASSESRASPNTEAFF
TRBV7-3,TRBJ1-5,.,CASSPRVSNQPQHF
TRBV6-1,TRBJ2-7,.,CASRKGLSAGEQYF
TRBV19,TRBJ2-5,.,CASSIGRRQIQETQYF
TRBV7-8,TRBJ2-2,.,CASSLVRGAGELFF
TRBV7-3,TRBJ2-1,few,CASSLTVVAWSSYNEQFF
TRBV7-4,TRBJ1-5,.,CASSFLCSDQANQPQHF
TRBV7-9,TRBJ2-7,.,CASSFPDRDEQYF
TRBV7-8,TRBJ1-1,.,CASSLGRGPEAFF
TRBV27,TRBJ2-7,.,CASSFGLAGGSYEQYF
TRBV5-6,TRBJ1-3,.,CASSLDFGRFSGNTIYF
TRBV28,TRBJ1-1,.,CASSLSVTNTFF
TRBV6-5,TRBJ1-2,.,CASSYSKGQGPYGYTF
TRBV28,TRBJ2-7,.,CASSSLGTRSYEQYF
TRBV29-1,TRBJ1-1,.,CSVAGSQGTPEAFF
TRBV28,TRBJ2-5,once,CASSLSPHGSPRETQYF
TRBV11-2,TRBJ2-5,.,CASSPERGGTQYF